Following are 11 T cell receptor beta chains from one sample sequenced in a study of T cells in Graves' hyperthyroidism and ophthalmopathy. TCR beta CDR3 region amplification was performed from RNA transcripts. TCR CDR3 underwent first-round RT-PCR with the HTBI primer set. MiXCR, run by TCRdb on the multiplex PCR reads, gives a single entry per CDR3 protein. The sample carries some 360,000 distinct CDR3 sequences, about a sixth recorded once. The sample taken for sequencing was blood. The origin of the receptors is a woman aged 40 to 50 with Graves' ophthalmopathy.

The table lists this clonotype with many counts. CDR3 nucleotides: TGTGCCAGCAGCTCACTAGCGGGATACCGAGAGACCCAGTACTTC. It codes for CASSSLAGYRETQYF. The chain couples TRBV7-2 to TRBJ2-5, with 10 nucleotides matching TRBD2. V lost 4 bases, J lost 4 bases, and 6 bases stayed unmatched. The CDR3 is made up of 15 amino acids. Germline-derived CDR1 and CDR2 are SGHTA and FQGNSA. Variable domain in full (rest from reference TRBV7-2 and TRBJ2-5): GAGVSQSPSNKVTEKGKDVELRCDPISGHTALYWYRQSLGQGLEFLIYFQGNSAPDKSGLPSDRFSAERTGGSVSTLTIQRTQQEDSAVYLCASSSLAGYRETQYFGPGTRLLVL.

In this sample, this clonotype turned up many times. The chain recombines TRBV5-1 with TRBJ2-7, with a tentative D call TRBD1 (5 bases). Germline loops: CDR1 SGHRS, CDR2 YFSETQ. V was pared by 4 bases and J by 2 bases, with 16 bases between. The CDR3 has 15 residues. The CDR3 coding sequence is TGCGCCAGCAGCCAAGGACATCTTCCCGCCTACGAGCAGTACTTC. Its translation: CASSQGHLPAYEQYF.

This clonotype has ten or more counts. The gene calls are TRBV6-2 or TRBV6-3 and TRBJ1-5, with 10 positions matching TRBD1. V lost 4 bases and J lost 9; bases outside the gene matches: 6. Germline V gene data show CDR1 as MNHEY and CDR2 as SVGEGT. The CDR3 is 14 amino acids. CDR3 DNA sequence: TGTGCCAGCAGTTCGGGACAGGGGTTGCGGCCCCAGCATTTT. Its protein product is CASSSGQGLRPQHF.

This clonotype was found many times. The V call is TRBV7-9, the J call TRBJ1-1; a possible D gene is TRBD1 (5 bases). Germline CDR1 and CDR2: SEHNR and FQNEAQ (reference sequence). Trimming shortened V by 5 bases and J by 4 bases, and 14 bases separated the two germline ends. The CDR3 spans 14 residues. CDR3 protein: CASSPEGRGTEAFF. CDR3 nucleotides: TGTGCCAGCAGCCCCGAGGGGCGAGGCACTGAAGCTTTCTTT.

This clonotype occurred many times. The gene calls are TRBV5-8 and TRBJ1-2; TRBD1 might be the D (5 bases). Trimming left V 4 bases short and J 0 bases short, with 16 bases between. Germline V gene data show CDR1 as SGHTS and CDR2 as YDEGEE. This CDR3 has 16 residues. The CDR3 region has the DNA TGTGCCAGCAGCGAGGGACTGGGGATAGCTAACTATGGCTACACCTTC. This translates into CASSEGLGIANYGYTF.

This clonotype has ten or more counts. The chain combines TRBV30 with TRBJ1-2, with no clear D. V lost 2 bases to trimming and J lost 2 bases, with 12 bases between them. CDR1 and CDR2 from the germline V gene are GTSNPN and SVGIG (reference sequence). The CDR3 has 14 amino acids. The CDR3 DNA follows: TGTGCCTGGAGTCCGGGCGGTTGGAACTATGGCTACACCTTC. Its translation: CAWSPGGWNYGYTF.

The V and J genes are TRBV7-8 and TRBJ2-5, with TRBD2 matching 10 bases. Germline V gene sequence: CDR1 SGHVS, CDR2 FQNEAQ. This CDR3 contains 17 residues. Trimming at V came to 5 bases and at J to 1 base, leaving 10 bases not matched to a gene. The chain's CDR3 is CASSRTLTSGSQETQYF. CDR3 nucleotides: TGTGCCAGCAGCCGAACACTGACTAGCGGGTCCCAAGAGACCCAGTACTTC.

This clonotype has ten or more counts. Just one base apart from a much larger clone, this may be a read error. The chain combines TRBV28 with TRBJ1-5; TRBD1 is a possible D gene (6 bases). Between the trimmed V and J ends, which lost 5 bases and 7 bases, there was a span of 24 bases. Per the germline V gene, CDR1 is MDHEN and CDR2 is SYDVKM. The CDR3 totals 17 residues. CDR3 sequence reads: CASSDAGAGAIWQPQHF. In DNA, the CDR3 is TGTGCCAGCAGTGACGCCGGGGCAGGGGCCATCTGGCAGCCCCAGCATTTT.

This clonotype was seen a few times. The chain links TRBV19 to TRBJ2-7; 11 nucleotides agree with TRBD2. V trimming: 3 bases; J trimming: 3 bases; junction bases outside the gene matches: 4. Germline V gene lookup returns CDR1 LNHDA and CDR2 SQIVND (reference sequence). The CDR3 extends over 15 amino acids. In DNA, the CDR3 is TGTGCCAGTAGTATTACTAGCGGGAGTGGCTACGAGCAGTACTTC. It translates to CASSITSGSGYEQYF.

This clonotype was recorded many times. A much larger clone differs from this one at a single base, so this may be a read error. The gene calls are TRBV12-3 or TRBV12-4 and TRBJ2-2; 8 bases are a match to TRBD2. The ends lost 8 bases at V and 6 bases at J; junction bases unmatched: 14. The CDR3 length is 16 residues. CDR3 coding DNA: TGTGCCAGCGGCCGGACTAGCCTCCGACGGGCCGGGGAGCTGTTTTTT. Its translation: CASGRTSLRRAGELFF.

This clonotype was observed at least ten times. A much larger clonotype is one base distant, so this may be a read error. This chain uses TRBV6-1 with TRBJ1-2; D is perhaps TRBD1 (5 bases). V dropped 3 bases and J dropped 2 bases, with 19 bases sitting between them. CDR3 length: 17 residues. Germline-derived CDR1 and CDR2 are MNHNS and SASEGT. CDR3 coding DNA: TGTGCCAGCAGTGAGACCCTCAGACAGAGAAGGAACTATGGCTACACCTTC. This translates into CASSETLRQRRNYGYTF.